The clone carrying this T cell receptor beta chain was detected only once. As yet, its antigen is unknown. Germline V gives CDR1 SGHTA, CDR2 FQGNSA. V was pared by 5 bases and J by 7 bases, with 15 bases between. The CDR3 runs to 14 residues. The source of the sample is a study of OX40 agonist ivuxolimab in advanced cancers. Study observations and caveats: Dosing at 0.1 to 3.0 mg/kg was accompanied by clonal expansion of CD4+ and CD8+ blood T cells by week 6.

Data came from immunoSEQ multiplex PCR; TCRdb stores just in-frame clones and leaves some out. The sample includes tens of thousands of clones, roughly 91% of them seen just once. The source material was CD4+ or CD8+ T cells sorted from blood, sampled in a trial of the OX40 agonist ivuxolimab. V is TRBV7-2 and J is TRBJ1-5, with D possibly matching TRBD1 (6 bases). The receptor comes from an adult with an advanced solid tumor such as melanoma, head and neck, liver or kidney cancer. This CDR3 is CASSPQGPRQPQHF. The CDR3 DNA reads TGTGCCAGCAGCCCGCAGGGGCCTCGGCAGCCCCAGCATTTT.